The clone carrying this T cell receptor (beta chain) occurred many times. Time point reported: blood at routine non-recurrence follow-up after resection. Sequencing covered unsorted whole RNA taken from tumor, nontumor lung or frozen PBMC. The sample belongs to a study of spatial heterogeneity in lung cancer. The overall study: There were 72 donors, all of them untreated patients with early-stage non-small cell lung cancer. Fewer alpha-chain than beta-chain sequences were consistently detected. A unique TCR and UMI combination showed up more than ten times in raw reads, on average.

Carried by each TCR cDNA molecule was a unique molecular identifier. TCRdb re-derived calls from the 5' RACE reads in MiXCR, one entry per CDR3 protein. The sample yields some 54,000 distinct CDR3 sequences, roughly 7% seen once. V lost 4 bases and J lost 8, with 21 bases in between. Germline V lookup: CDR1 SGHRS, CDR2 YFSETQ. The CDR3 covers 15 residues. V gene TRBV5-1 combines with J gene TRBJ2-5; D is possibly TRBD1 (5 bases). Sequences were derived from PBMCs, sampled at follow-up. The origin of this receptor is a female donor with early-stage non-small cell lung cancer. CDR3 coding DNA: TGCGCCAGCAGCGAAGACAGTCCTCGTCTGAGCACCCAGTACTTC. Encoded protein: CASSEDSPRLSTQYF. The variable domain in full, completed from reference TRBV5-1 and TRBJ2-5, reads KAGVTQTPRYLIKTRGQQVTLSCSPISGHRSVSWYQQTPGQGLQFLFEYFSETQRNKGNFPGRFSGRQFSNSRSEMNVSTLELGDSALYLCASSEDSPRLSTQYFGPGTRLLVL.